The entry below describes one T cell receptor beta chain. This record comes from a study of shared clonotypes between healthy human individuals. In germline, CDR1 is GTSNPN, CDR2 SVGIG (reference sequence). V dropped 4 bases and J dropped 3 bases, with 10 bases sitting between them. This CDR3 spans 12 amino acids. The repertoire was sequenced with immunoSEQ multiplex PCR; TCRdb's copy has only in-frame clones and lacks some. Of under 2,500,000 clones listed, approximately 94% are singletons. This receptor was identified in a man between 18 and 35 years old in good health. The rearrangement uses TRBV30 and TRBJ2-7; D is unclear. The sequencing input was naive CD4+ T cells sorted from blood. Documented subset: CD45RA+ positively selected. CDR3 nucleotide sequence: TGTGCCTGGAACCCAGGAAACTACGAGCAGTACTTC. Its protein product is CAWNPGNYEQYF.